This T cell receptor (beta chain) originates from a study of blood T cell repertoires in COVID-19. Overall study: Sites across the United States, Italy and Spain contributed samples from acute and convalescent COVID-19.

As processed by the authors: Counts of nucleated cells, estimated from reference gene primer amplification, were obtained. Assay used: immunoSEQ multiplex PCR; TCRdb lists only in-frame clones, some missing. V and J calls and clone size are as listed in that table; D and trimming were resolved from the DNA. The sample lists about 71,000 clones, 82% occurring once. The V gene's germline CDR1 is SGHAT and CDR2 FQDESV (reference sequence). CDR3 length: 15 residues. The J segment lost 3 bases and the V segment lost 5 bases, leaving 7 bases of the junction unmatched. Specimen: peripheral blood. V usage is TRBV11-1 and J usage is TRBJ1-1; 9 bases are shared with TRBD1. This receptor was obtained from a woman aged 80 or over with acute or convalescent COVID-19. The CDR3 sequence: CASSERDREDTEAFF. CDR3 bases: TGTGCCAGCAGCGAACGGGACAGGGAGGACACTGAAGCTTTCTTT.